This TCR beta chain was identified in a study of blood T cells in healthy people across ages. Alongside a J-beta primer mix, a sample-barcoded 5' primer served in a second PCR lasting about 7 to 12 cycles. TCRdb called the 5' RACE reads again in MiXCR, with one record for every CDR3 protein. The table includes some 700,000 distinct CDR3 sequences, 22% detected once. Sequenced input: blood. This receptor was obtained from a man between 65 and 85 years old in good health.

The chain's CDR3 is CASRGERTLGETQYF. The DNA of the CDR3 is TGTGCCAGCAGGGGGGAGCGGACCCTGGGCGAGACCCAGTACTTC. This chain joins TRBV2 and TRBJ2-5; D may be TRBD1 or TRBD2 (5 bases each). This CDR3 has 15 amino acids. V lost 6 bases, J lost 5 bases, and 19 bases lay in between. Looked up from germline, CDR1 is SNHLY and CDR2 is FYNNEI.